This TCR beta chain was obtained from a study of Ad26.COV2.S vaccination and SARS-CoV-2 variants. Study information: The donor was enrolled in the Ad26.COV2.S arm of the COV1001 trial. Intramuscularly, Ad26.COV2.S was given either once or twice, 56 days apart.

Looked up from germline, CDR1 is SNHLY and CDR2 is FYNNEI. The CDR3 runs to 13 residues. Deletions cut 1 base from V and 5 bases from J, with 9 bases between. TCRdb's table, derived via immunoSEQ multiplex PCR, lists solely in-frame clones and lacks some. The table shows around 450,000 clones, with roughly 87% occurring only once. The treatment was: around 19 received Ad26.COV2.S at low or high dose, single or two shots; five or six received placebo; per-sample allocation not given. Specimens were obtained on day 63 following the first vaccine or placebo injection. Study observations and caveats: Higher spike-specific TCR breadth was found in vaccine recipients than in placebo recipients. Vaccine and placebo recipients had similar non-spike TCR breadth.

This clone has a handful of counts. The target antigen is unknown. The source was peripheral blood, collected in a trial of Ad26.COV2.S vaccine versus placebo. The receptor was isolated from a person between 18 and 60 years old who received the Ad26.COV2.S COVID-19 vaccine or a placebo. This chain uses TRBV2 with TRBJ2-7, with D perhaps assigned TRBD1 or TRBD2 (5 bases each). CDR3 coding DNA: TGTGCCAGCAGTGAAGTTAGGGACCACGAGCAGTACTTC. It yields the protein CASSEVRDHEQYF.